This record covers a single T cell receptor (beta chain). The CDR3 has 13 amino acids. V was shortened by 4 bases and J by 9 bases, with 13 bases between the two germline ends. Germline-derived CDR1 and CDR2 are MGHRA and YSYEKL. Methods used by the authors: Reference gene primer amplification yielded estimated nucleated cell counts. TCRdb keeps only in-frame clones here, not all; method: immunoSEQ multiplex PCR. The V and J calls and clone size come from that table; D and trimming were worked out from the DNA. The sample yields 140,000 to 150,000 clones, about four fifths seen once. Followed longitudinally, the Seattle patients had been enrolled during active infection. This record belongs to a study of blood T cell repertoires in COVID-19. Study as a whole: Acute-phase and convalescent COVID-19 samples originated in the United States, Italy and Spain.

This chain joins TRBV4-1 and TRBJ2-1; no firm D call. The source of this sequence is a man aged 30-40 years with COVID-19, enrolled during active disease. Input material: peripheral blood. CDR3 bases: TGCGCCAGCAGCCTTGGGCCGGCTGCTGAGCAGTTCTTC. As protein: CASSLGPAAEQFF.